The following is a T cell receptor beta chain sequence with its context. Its specificity is not known. The data belong to a study of post-analysis software for immune sequencing data. Incorporated into the TCR beta cDNA libraries were unique molecular identifiers, which served to reduce PCR and sequencing biases. Each CDR3 protein is one row after TCRdb ran MiXCR on the PCR reads. Among 650,000 to 850,000 distinct CDR3 sequences, roughly 46% were seen once, and the ten largest hold roughly 5%. Study results and caveats: For normalized Chao1 diversity, multiple sclerosis patients scored significantly lower than controls did. In patients, about five TRBV segments were more frequent than in controls, with TRBV5-6, TRBV5-1 and TRBV20-1 among them.

There are 15 residues in the CDR3. Germline V gene lookup returns CDR1 SGHTA and CDR2 FQGNSA. V dropped 4 bases and J dropped 0 bases, with 12 bases sitting between them. The sequence was collected from a girl aged 5 to 17 with multiple sclerosis. Sequenced material: blood. The gene calls are TRBV7-2 and TRBJ1-2, with D possibly TRBD1 on 5 matching bases. The CDR3 sequence: CASSWGRIANYGYTF. CDR3 DNA: TGTGCCAGCAGCTGGGGACGGATAGCTAACTATGGCTACACCTTC.